What follows are 7 T cell receptor beta chains derived from one specimen sequenced in a study of CD8+ T cells in alopecia areata. cDNA serving as the sequencing template came from extracted, reverse transcribed RNA. Measured with immunoSEQ multiplex PCR; TCRdb has only the in-frame clones, and not every one. The repertoire consists of 90,000 to 100,000 clones, with about 40% occurring once and the leading ten covering approximately 0.79%. Sequencing input: CD4+ T cells sorted from blood. Receptors originate from a human donor with alopecia areata.

Here the CDR3 reads CASKRRYLQETQYF. Here the CDR3 DNA reads TGTGCCAGCAAACGGCGGTACCTCCAAGAGACCCAGTACTTC. The chain is built from TRBV2 and TRBJ2-5; D not certain. Germline loops: CDR1 SNHLY, CDR2 FYNNEI. CDR3 length: 14 residues. Trimming stripped 7 bases from V and 1 base from J, with 13 bases between. The variable domain in full, with the rest retrieved from reference TRBV2 and TRBJ2-5, is EPEVTQTPSHQVTQMGQEVILRCVPISNHLYFYWYRQILGQKVEFLVSFYNNEISEKSEIFDDQFSVERPDGSNFTLKIRSTKLEDSAMYFCASKRRYLQETQYFGPGTRLLVL.

The rearrangement uses TRBV29-1 and TRBJ2-3; maybe TRBD2 (5 bases). Germline values: CDR1 SQVTM, CDR2 ANQGSEA. The CDR3 contains 12 residues. V lost 4 bases and J 3 bases, leaving 8 bases between the germline ends. CDR3 amino acids: CSVGSGTDTQYF. The CDR3 bases are TGCAGCGTTGGGAGCGGAACAGATACGCAGTATTTT.

The sample holds one count of this clone. The chain joins TRBV7-8 to TRBJ2-3; no firm D call. Germline V gene lookup returns CDR1 SGHVS and CDR2 FQNEAQ. The CDR3 totals 13 residues. V lost 6 bases to trimming and J lost 2 bases, with 9 bases between them. The CDR3 spells CASRRRSTDTQYF. CDR3 nucleotides: TGTGCCAGCAGGAGGCGGTCCACAGATACGCAGTATTTT.

The chain combines TRBV5-1 with TRBJ2-5, with D uncertain. The CDR3 extends over 14 amino acids. V lost 4 bases and J lost 2, with 12 bases in between. Germline lookup yields CDR1 SGHRS and CDR2 YFSETQ. Written as DNA, the CDR3 is TGCGCCAGCAGCCTGGGTCGAATACAAGAGACCCAGTACTTC. Translation gives CASSLGRIQETQYF.

The genes are TRBV30 and TRBJ1-5; D gene unclear. CDR3 length: 13 amino acids. V lost 0 bases to trimming and J lost 7 bases, with 10 bases between them. Germline loops: CDR1 GTSNPN, CDR2 SVGIG (reference sequence). The CDR3 region is CAWSVGAPQPQHF. In DNA, the CDR3 is TGTGCCTGGAGTGTGGGAGCTCCCCAGCCCCAGCATTTT.

This clone has more than one count but fewer than ten. The J gene is TRBJ2-3, the V gene TRBV15; TRBD2 matches 11 bases. V lost 5 bases, J lost 2 bases, and 6 bases stayed unmatched. Germline V CDR1 and CDR2: LNHNV, YYDKDF (reference sequence). This CDR3 is built from 16 residues. The CDR3 nucleotides read TGTGCCACCAGCGGGGGGACTAGCGGCTACACAGATACGCAGTATTTT. This encodes CATSGGTSGYTDTQYF.

This clone showed up just once. V usage is TRBV2 and J usage is TRBJ2-5; weak D call: TRBD2 (5 bases). Per the germline V gene, CDR1 is SNHLY and CDR2 is FYNNEI. V was cut by 7 bases and J by 2 bases, with 11 bases left in between. The CDR3 loop spans 13 amino acids. Here the CDR3 DNA reads TGTGCCAGCATACGGTCGGGGCAAGAGACCCAGTACTTC. This translates into CASIRSGQETQYF. Using reference TRBV2 and TRBJ2-5 for the parts outside the CDR3, the full variable domain is EPEVTQTPSHQVTQMGQEVILRCVPISNHLYFYWYRQILGQKVEFLVSFYNNEISEKSEIFDDQFSVERPDGSNFTLKIRSTKLEDSAMYFCASIRSGQETQYFGPGTRLLVL.